The T cell receptor (beta chain) described here comes from a study of blood T cells in healthy people across ages. A J-beta primer mix and a sample-barcoded 5' primer were used in a second PCR of roughly 6 to 12 cycles. Each CDR3 protein is one row after TCRdb ran MiXCR on the 5' RACE reads. The profile shows around 800,000 distinct CDR3 sequences, roughly 26% of them singletons. A further study also used this sample, focusing on T cells of mothers and their children.

Sequencing was done on a sample of blood. The TCR comes from a boy aged 5-17 years in good health.

CDR3 sequence: CSARTRDTEAFF. The CDR3 region has the DNA TGCAGCGCTCGGACTCGGGACACTGAAGCTTTCTTT. The chain uses TRBV29-1 and TRBJ1-1, with no clear D. CDR1 and CDR2 from the germline V gene are SQVTM and ANQGSEA. This CDR3 is built from 12 residues. V was clipped by 7 bases and J by 3 bases, with 12 bases between them.